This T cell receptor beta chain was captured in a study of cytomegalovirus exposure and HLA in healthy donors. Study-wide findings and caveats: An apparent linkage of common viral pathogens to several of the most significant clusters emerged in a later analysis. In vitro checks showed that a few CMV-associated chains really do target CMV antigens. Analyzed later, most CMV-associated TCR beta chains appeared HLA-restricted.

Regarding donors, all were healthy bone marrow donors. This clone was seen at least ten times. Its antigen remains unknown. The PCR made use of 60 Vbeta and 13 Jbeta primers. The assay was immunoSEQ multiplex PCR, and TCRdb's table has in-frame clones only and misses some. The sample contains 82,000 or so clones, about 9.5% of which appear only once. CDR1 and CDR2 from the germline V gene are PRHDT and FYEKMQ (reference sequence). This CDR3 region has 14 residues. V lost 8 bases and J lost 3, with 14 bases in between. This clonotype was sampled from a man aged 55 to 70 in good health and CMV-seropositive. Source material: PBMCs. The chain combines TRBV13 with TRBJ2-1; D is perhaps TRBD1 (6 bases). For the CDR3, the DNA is TGTGCCAGCGGTGCACAGGGCAACTACAATGAGCAGTTCTTC. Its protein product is CASGAQGNYNEQFF.